This T cell receptor beta chain was sequenced in a study of T cells expressing NK-cell markers. Study information: The study drew TCR beta repertoires from sorted CD3+CD56+NKG2C+, CD3+CD56+NKG2C- and CD3+CD56-NKG2C+ T cells.

For each CDR3 protein, TCRdb gives one entry from its re-call of the 5' RACE reads, without DNA. Its table records 400,000 to 550,000 distinct CDR3 sequences. Broader study findings: These clonotypes also led the CD3+CD56-NKG2C+ fraction in a few donors. The share of CD8+ T cells held by dominant NKG2C+ clonotypes was about 1.0-7.5% in more than 5 donors.

On this clonotype: What it binds is unknown.

Germline V gives CDR1 SGHRS, CDR2 YFSETQ. This CDR3 is 14 amino acids long. The source of this sequence is a woman aged 18 to 75 in good health. The chain combines TRBV5-1 with TRBJ1-2; TCRdb returns TRBD1, unconfirmable since there is no DNA. The sample comprised blood T cells: a sorted CD56 or NKG2C T cell subset, CD4+ or CD8+ T cells, or bulk PBMC T cells (not recorded which). The CDR3 reads CASSQAAGAGGYTF.